The 18 T cell receptor beta chains presented below share a single source sample, sequenced in a study of blood T cell repertoires in COVID-19. Produced via immunoSEQ multiplex PCR; TCRdb's table is partial and in-frame only. The sample contains approximately 240,000 clones, approximately 80% of which appear only once. Sequences were obtained from PBMCs or T cells enriched from blood (not recorded which). The receptors here all came from a woman in her forties with acute COVID-19.

The count of this clone is one. The CDR3 loop reads CASSSETGPGGYTF. The CDR3 nucleotides are TGTGCCAGCAGCTCAGAGACAGGTCCAGGTGGCTACACCTTC. The rearrangement uses TRBV7-2 and TRBJ1-2, with D possibly TRBD1 on 6 matching bases. Germline CDR1 is SGHTA and CDR2 is FQGNSA. Between the trimmed V and J ends, which lost 4 bases and 7 bases, there was a span of 16 bases. The CDR3 is 14 amino acids.

This rearrangement joins TRBV30 to TRBJ2-2; TRBD1 agrees at 7 bases. The junction had 0 bases not matched to a gene; V was cut back by 5 bases and J by 3 bases. The CDR3 is 12 amino acids. Germline CDR1 and CDR2: GTSNPN and SVGIG (reference sequence). DNA of the CDR3: TGTGCCTGGGACAGGGACACCGGGGAGCTGTTTTTT. The encoded protein is CAWDRDTGELFF. Full variable domain (outside the CDR3, taken from reference TRBV30 and TRBJ2-2): SQTIHQWPATLVQPVGSPLSLECTVEGTSNPNLYWYRQAAGRGLQLLFYSVGIGQISSEVPQNLSASRPQDRQFILSSKKLLLSDSGFYLCAWDRDTGELFFGEGSRLTVL.

The genes are TRBV18 and TRBJ2-5, with 7 bases lining up with TRBD1. Trimming removed 3 bases from V and 4 bases from J; junction bases left unmatched: 11. The germline V gene has CDR1 KGHSH and CDR2 LQKENI. This CDR3 comprises 16 residues. The CDR3 coding sequence is TGTGCCAGCTCACCCCGTCGACAGGGATGGGGAGAGACCCAGTACTTC. It is translated as CASSPRRQGWGETQYF.

The CDR3 protein is CASSPDSYGYTF. The CDR3 DNA reads TGTGCCAGCAGCCCTGACAGCTATGGCTACACCTTC. The gene calls are TRBV7-6 and TRBJ1-2; D perhaps matches TRBD1 (5 bases). Germline V lookup: CDR1 SGHVS, CDR2 FNYEAQ. V was pared by 5 bases and J by 4 bases, with 8 bases between. CDR3 size: 12 residues.

The chain links TRBV28 to TRBJ2-7; TRBD2 matches 7 bases. Germline V gene sequence: CDR1 MDHEN, CDR2 SYDVKM. The CDR3 sequence is 13 residues long. V was clipped by 2 bases and J by 6 bases; unmatched bases: 4. The CDR3 DNA follows: TGTGCCAGCAGTTTAACCCGCGGGGGCGAGCAGTACTTC. This sequence encodes CASSLTRGGEQYF.

This clone was counted between two and nine times. The CDR3 DNA follows: TGCGCCAGCAGCTCCGGAGCTAACTATGGCTACACCTTC. This translates into CASSSGANYGYTF. V gene TRBV5-1 combines with J gene TRBJ1-2; the D is unclear. Trimming cost V 3 bases and J 0 bases, with 6 bases left between them. The CDR3 consists of 13 residues. Germline CDR1 and CDR2: SGHRS and YFSETQ.

The rearrangement links TRBV19 to TRBJ1-5, with D uncertain. CDR1 and CDR2 (germline): LNHDA, SQIVND (reference sequence). Trimming took 6 bases from V and 6 from J, leaving 15 bases between them. This CDR3 is built from 14 residues. CDR3 coding DNA: TGTGCCAGTAGCCCTGTTCGAGAAGTTCAGCCCCAGCATTTT. Residues: CASSPVREVQPQHF.

This clone has a single count. This chain joins TRBV18 and TRBJ1-3; D uncertain. V shed 10 bases and J shed 0 bases, with 10 bases lying between them. Germline loops: CDR1 KGHSH, CDR2 LQKENI. This CDR3 has 13 amino acids. CDR3: CATRPSSGNTIYF. The CDR3 nucleotides read TGTGCCACCCGGCCTAGCTCTGGAAACACCATATATTTT.

This clone has more than one count but fewer than ten. V gene TRBV7-9 combines with J gene TRBJ2-2; the D is unclear. Trimming removed 0 bases at V and 6 bases at J, with 11 bases between. This CDR3 is built from 15 residues. The V gene's germline CDR1 is SEHNR and CDR2 FQNEAQ (reference sequence). CDR3 region: CASSLAAAGPGELFF. In DNA form, the CDR3 reads TGTGCCAGCAGCTTAGCAGCTGCCGGTCCCGGGGAGCTGTTTTTT.

This rearrangement joins TRBV4-3 to TRBJ1-2; 12 nucleotides line up with TRBD1. The germline V gene encodes CDR1 LGHNA and CDR2 YSLEER. CDR3 length: 15 residues. Trimming cost V 4 bases and J 8 bases; bases outside gene matches: 8. CDR3 loop: CASSPGDRGLEGYTF. CDR3 sequence (DNA): TGCGCCAGCAGCCCCGGGGACAGGGGGCTCGAGGGCTACACCTTC.

This chain connects TRBV19 to TRBJ1-5, with D uncertain. Germline values: CDR1 LNHDA, CDR2 SQIVND (reference sequence). The length of the CDR3 is 16 residues. Trimming took 3 bases from V and 1 from J, leaving 13 bases between them. As DNA, the CDR3 is TGTGCCAGTAGTATCATTAACAGTGGGAGCAATCAGCCCCAGCATTTT. It encodes CASSIINSGSNQPQHF.

The chain carries TRBV6-5 and TRBJ1-4, with D hard to call. The CDR3 is made up of 14 amino acids. Germline V lookup: CDR1 MNHEY, CDR2 SVGAGI. V lost 6 bases to trimming and J lost 10 bases, with 18 bases between them. The CDR3 sequence: CASSPRGVEGKLFF. CDR3 nucleotide sequence: TGTGCCAGCAGCCCCCGGGGAGTTGAAGGAAAACTGTTTTTT.

V is TRBV5-1 and J is TRBJ2-5, with 8 bases that match TRBD2. CDR1 is SGHRS, CDR2 YFSETQ, per germline. The ends lost 3 bases at V and 4 bases at J; junction bases unmatched: 5. The CDR3 runs 14 residues. CDR3 loop: CASSSGLAGETQYF. CDR3 in DNA: TGCGCCAGCAGCTCCGGACTAGCAGGAGAGACCCAGTACTTC.

The chain joins TRBV5-1 to TRBJ1-1; unclear D gene. Germline-derived CDR1 and CDR2 are SGHRS and YFSETQ. V gave up 0 bases and J gave up 5 bases, with 8 bases separating them. This CDR3 region has 13 residues. As DNA, the CDR3 is TGCGCCAGCAGCTTGGGGGCAGAGACTGAAGCTTTCTTT. This codes for CASSLGAETEAFF.

The chain recombines TRBV4-2 with TRBJ2-1, with TRBD1 as a possible D gene (5 bases). Germline lookup yields CDR1 LGHNA and CDR2 YNFKEQ. This CDR3 has 15 amino acids. Trimming shortened V by 0 bases and J by 0 bases, and 6 bases separated the two germline ends. The CDR3 DNA sequence: TGTGCCAGCAGCCAAGATCAGGGCTCCTACAATGAGCAGTTCTTC. Protein sequence: CASSQDQGSYNEQFF.

The chain has TRBV4-3 and TRBJ1-1, with D possibly being TRBD1 (5 bases). The CDR3 length is 14 residues. Trimming shortened V by 0 bases and J by 8 bases, and 13 bases separated the two germline ends. CDR1 is LGHNA and CDR2 is YSLEER in the germline V gene. The DNA for the CDR3 is TGCGCCAGCAGCCAAGACCCTGGGGCATCAGAAGCTTTCTTT. Its translation: CASSQDPGASEAFF.

The chain employs TRBV6-5 and TRBJ1-4; D not certain. CDR1 is MNHEY and CDR2 is SVGAGI in the germline V gene. This CDR3 is built from 14 residues. The V gene lost 8 bases and the J gene lost 0 bases, with 10 bases spanning the gap. CDR3 in amino acids: CASHRSATNEKLFF. The CDR3 region has the DNA TGTGCCAGCCATAGGAGTGCAACTAATGAAAAACTGTTTTTT.

The chain is built from TRBV7-2 and TRBJ2-7, with D possibly being TRBD2 (6 bases). In germline, CDR1 is SGHTA, CDR2 FQGNSA. The CDR3 length is 15 residues. Between the trimmed V and J ends, which lost 5 bases and 3 bases, there was a span of 17 bases. In DNA, the CDR3 is TGTGCCAGCAGCCCTTCGGGCGGGATGAACTACGAGCAGTACTTC. Translated: CASSPSGGMNYEQYF.